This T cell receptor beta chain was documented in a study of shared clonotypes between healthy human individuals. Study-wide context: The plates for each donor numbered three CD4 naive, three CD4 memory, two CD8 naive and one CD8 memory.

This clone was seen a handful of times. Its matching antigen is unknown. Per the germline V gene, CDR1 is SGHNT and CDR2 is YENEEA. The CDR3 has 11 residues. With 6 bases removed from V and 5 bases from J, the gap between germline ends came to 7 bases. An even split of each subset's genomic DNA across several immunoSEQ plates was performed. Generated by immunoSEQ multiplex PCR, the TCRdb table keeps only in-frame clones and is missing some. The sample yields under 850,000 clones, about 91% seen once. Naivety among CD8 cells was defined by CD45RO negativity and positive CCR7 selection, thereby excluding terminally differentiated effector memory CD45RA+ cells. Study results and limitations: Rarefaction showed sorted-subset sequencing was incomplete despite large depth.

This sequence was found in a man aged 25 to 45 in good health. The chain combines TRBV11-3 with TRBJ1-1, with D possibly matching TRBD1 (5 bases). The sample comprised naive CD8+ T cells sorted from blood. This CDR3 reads CASSSGTEAFF. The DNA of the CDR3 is TGTGCCAGCAGTTCAGGGACTGAAGCTTTCTTT.